This record covers a single T cell receptor (beta chain). Its binding antigen is unknown. There are no base qualities to consult, and no much larger clone falls within one base. TCR CDR3 regions were amplified from genomic DNA by multiplex PCR using the deep immunoSEQ assay. Extracted genomic DNA from each cell subset was spread evenly across all wells of several immunoSEQ 96-well plates, with each plate serving as a replicate. For sorted subsets, each replicate PCR was loaded with about 0.2 ug genomic DNA, equivalent to 25,000 to 30,000 T cell genomes. The purified libraries were quantified using a Qubit 3.0 fluorometer, sized with a Bioanalyzer 2100, and then quantified again using the KAPA Library Quantification kit. Each immunoSEQ 96-well plate was sequenced on its own single-read 150-cycle Illumina NextSeq 550 flow cell. The authors' analysis ran thus. Because the immunoSEQ output held only junctional sequences and lacked quality scores, the filtering could not match the filtering applied to full-length reads. Sequences were annotated with PyIR, a Python wrapper for IgBLAST v1.9, and V/J genes and CDR3 were assigned using IMGT germline references. Reads were removed for weak V/J assignments (E-value above 1e-6), missing CDR3, stop codons, out-of-frame junctions, or ambiguous translated residues. V3J clonotypes were defined by identical inferred V gene, J gene, and CDR3 amino acid sequence. Percentage overlap between repertoires was computed as shared unique clonotypes divided by the size of the smaller repertoire. Three approaches were used to assess repertoire richness: RTK rarefaction, the Chao1 estimator, and Recon v2.1 estimates of unobserved clonotypes. Generation probabilities for all TCRbeta clonotypes obtained by the gDNA method from four donors were computed using OLGA. Held by TCRdb, this immuneACCESS table contains in-frame sequences only and omits some clones. Under half of the omission traces to an unresolved V gene where checked; the cause of the rest is unknown. For V, J and clone size, that table is used; D and trimming come from the DNA. Within this sample are hundreds of thousands of clones, with 90% to 97% of them counted one time only. The biggest ten clones account for approximately 0.06% of the sample.

This record comes from a study of shared clonotypes between healthy human individuals (dated by TCRdb to the early 2020s). Some background on the complete study: The cohort included three men and two women between 18 and 49 years of age. Per donor, three plates each were used for CD4 naive and CD4 memory, two for CD8 naive, and one for CD8 memory. To estimate repertoire size and how much clonotypes are shared between individuals, the study performed deep sequencing of blood TCR repertoires from about five healthy adults. To increase sequencing depth and limit assay-specific biases, different laboratories used diverse techniques to prepare libraries and sequence TCR repertoires. Between about 0.9 and 10 billion PBMCs per donor were obtained by leukapheresis. Study-wide conclusions, independent of this receptor: Because the study included a small number of donors, the genetic and exposure-history diversity represented was limited. Naive subsets generally had larger estimated clonotype richness than memory subsets did. Only blood was sampled, and tissue TCR repertoires likely differ from those in blood. Pairwise subsampling indicated that sequencing depth was expected to affect the degree of clonotype sharing among donors. Clonotypes shared by all four sorted-subset donors showed higher generation probabilities than non-shared clonotypes. Across a few donors, 4.5% to 6.5% of naive CD4, 3% to 4% of naive CD8, 2% to 2.5% of memory CD4, and about 0.4% of memory CD8 clonotypes were shared. Incomplete sequencing was indicated by rarefaction of sorted-subset datasets, despite the large sequencing depth.

The germline V gene gives CDR1 as MGHRA and CDR2 as YSYEKL. The CDR3 starts with the cysteine, ends with the phenylalanine, and has 18 residues. CDR3 DNA is the only sequence kept; it has 54 bases, read in frame from the first base. From V the trimming removes 1 base and from J it removes 4 bases, while the gene matches leave 4 bases of the junction unaccounted for. Healthy HIV-negative adults with no recently reported acute infections or vaccinations were included as donors. Every donor was a Caucasian adult residing in Nashville, Tennessee, USA. Magnetic negative selection was used to enrich CD4+ T cells, after which naive cells were positively selected on CD45RA and the negative fraction became the memory subset. Blood was obtained by leukapheresis, after which PBMCs were separated by Ficoll-Histopaque density gradient centrifugation and cryopreserved in liquid nitrogen vapor phase. Analytical flow cytometry was used to check the purity and quantity of every magnetically sorted T cell population. Each sorted fraction had its genomic DNA isolated and then quantified by UV absorbance on a Nanodrop 2000c.

The sequence links TRBV4-1 to TRBJ2-1; a stretch of 16 junction bases matches TRBD2. The receptor was isolated from a woman aged 25 to 39 in good health. The sequenced material came from naive CD4+ T cells sorted from blood. The cell subset or site label of this sample denotes: CD45RA+ positively selected. CDR3 region: CASSQAGLAGGSYNEQFF. The nucleotides are TGCGCCAGCAGCCAAGCGGGACTAGCGGGAGGGTCGTACAATGAGCAGTTCTTC.